This is a list of T cell receptor beta chains from one sample in a study of shared clonotypes between healthy human individuals. Assay used: immunoSEQ multiplex PCR; TCRdb lists only in-frame clones, some missing. Among just over 2,000,000 clones listed, 95% were seen once. The sample taken for sequencing was naive CD4+ T cells sorted from blood. The receptor source for this set is a man aged 18-30 years in good health. CDR3s include the opening cysteine and the closing phenylalanine or tryptophan. A D gene is named only where the DNA matches it firmly. Rows give clone size only sometimes, using once, few, many, or a class for an expanded clone.

j_call | clone_size | d_call | cdr3_length | v_call | cdr3_nt | cdr3_aa
TRBJ2-7 | . | TRBD2 | 18 | TRBV19 | TGTGCCAGTAGTTCTAACTATCCGCTAGCGGAGAGGTCCTACGAGCAGTACTTC | CASSSNYPLAERSYEQYF
TRBJ2-7 | . | TRBD1 | 16 | TRBV5-1 | TGCGCCAGCAGCTTAGGGACAGGGGCCGCGGGCTACGAGCAGTACTTC | CASSLGTGAAGYEQYF
TRBJ1-2 | . | . | 16 | TRBV28 | TGTGCCAGCAGTCCCACCGGGGCGGGGGATAACTATGGCTACACCTTC | CASSPTGAGDNYGYTF
TRBJ2-7 | . | TRBD1 | 13 | TRBV6-6 | TGTGCCAGCAGTTATACAGGGGTTTACGAGCAGTACTTC | CASSYTGVYEQYF
TRBJ2-5 | . | . | 14 | TRBV5-6 | TGTGCCAGCAGCTTGAAAGTGGTTCGAGAGACCCAGTACTTC | CASSLKVVRETQYF
TRBJ2-2 | . | TRBD2 | 16 | TRBV9 | TGTGCCAGCAGCGTAGCAATGACAGCGGGACCCGGGGAGCTGTTTTTT | CASSVAMTAGPGELFF
TRBJ1-3 | few | . | 16 | TRBV30 | TGTGCCTGGACGTCGGCCCAGGCTGGCTCTGGAAACACCATATATTTT | CAWTSAQAGSGNTIYF
TRBJ1-1 | . | . | 14 | TRBV28 | TGTGCCAGCAGCCTACAATATATGAACACTGAAGCTTTCTTT | CASSLQYMNTEAFF
TRBJ2-6 | . | . | 15 | TRBV5-1 | TGCGCCAGCAGCTTGATAAGCTCTGGGGCCAACGTCCTGACTTTC | CASSLISSGANVLTF
TRBJ1-5 | few | TRBD1 | 14 | TRBV9 | TGTGCCAGCAGCGCGACAGGGGGGAATCAGCCCCAGCATTTT | CASSATGGNQPQHF
TRBJ1-3 | . | . | 15 | TRBV5-1 | TGCGCCAGCAGCTTGGACTCAGGGTCTGGAAACACCATATATTTT | CASSLDSGSGNTIYF
TRBJ1-5 | . | . | 16 | TRBV4-1 | TGCGCCAGCAGCCAAGTCGGGGCCCTAGGCAATCAGCCCCAGCATTTT | CASSQVGALGNQPQHF
TRBJ2-7 | . | TRBD1 | 11 | TRBV6-5 | TGTGCCAGCAGTTACATGGGGACAGAGTACTTC | CASSYMGTEYF
TRBJ2-3 | . | . | 12 | TRBV30 | TGTGCCTGGGACAGGAGCACAGATACGCAGTATTTT | CAWDRSTDTQYF
TRBJ1-2 | . | . | 14 | TRBV18 | TGTGCCAGCTCGCCTCAGGGCCCTAACTATGGCTACACCTTC | CASSPQGPNYGYTF
TRBJ2-7 | . | . | 15 | TRBV18 | TGTGCCAGCTCACCCCAAAACAGCGGTGGCTACGAGCAGTACTTC | CASSPQNSGGYEQYF
TRBJ2-1 | . | TRBD2 | 13 | TRBV6-5 | TGTGCCAGCAGAACTAGCGGGAGAGCTGAGCAGTTCTTC | CASRTSGRAEQFF
TRBJ1-4 | . | TRBD1 | 15 | TRBV18 | TGTGCCAGCTCACGTCGACAGGGAGGGGATGAAAAACTGTTTTTT | CASSRRQGGDEKLFF
TRBJ2-7 | . | . | 16 | TRBV19 | TGTGCCAGTAGTATCCGATCCGGGACGACGGGTTACGAGCAGTACTTC | CASSIRSGTTGYEQYF
TRBJ2-3 | . | . | 17 | TRBV6-1 | TGTGCCAGCAGTGCCAACGTGGGGGGGCGAAGCACAGATACGCAGTATTTT | CASSANVGGRSTDTQYF
TRBJ2-7 | . | . | 15 | TRBV5-1 | TGCGCCAGCAGTTCCACTAGCTTTGGTTCCTACGAGCAGTACTTC | CASSSTSFGSYEQYF